This passage covers 27 T cell receptor beta chains from one sample sequenced in a study of cytomegalovirus exposure and HLA in healthy donors. Researchers ran the PCR with 60 Vbeta and 13 Jbeta primers. Only in-frame clones appear in the TCRdb table, and some are missing; sequencing was by immunoSEQ multiplex PCR. This sample has around 180,000 clones, with about 86% found just once. Specimen: PBMCs. The receptors were gathered from a woman in her late teens or twenties in good health and CMV-seropositive.

The chain uses TRBV27 and TRBJ1-5; D is perhaps TRBD1 (5 bases). The V gene's germline CDR1 is MNHEY and CDR2 SMNVEV (reference sequence). Trimming pared 5 bases from V and 0 bases from J, leaving 14 bases between. This CDR3 spans 16 amino acids. The CDR3 DNA is TGTGCCAGCAGTCCCGACAGCCCCCTTAGCAATCAGCCCCAGCATTTT. It specifies CASSPDSPLSNQPQHF.

V gene TRBV10-3 combines with J gene TRBJ2-5, with 7 positions matching TRBD1. From germline, CDR1 is ENHRY and CDR2 SYGVKD. CDR3 length: 16 residues. With V trimmed by 3 bases and J by 4 bases, 11 bases remained unmatched. DNA of the CDR3: TGTGCCATCAGTGAACCTGCAGGGGGAAGATCAGAGACCCAGTACTTC. Its protein product is CAISEPAGGRSETQYF.

CDR3 amino acids: CASSRGRGWVYEQYF. The CDR3 nucleotides are TGTGCCAGCAGCCGGGGCAGGGGGTGGGTCTACGAGCAGTACTTC. V gene TRBV11-2 combines with J gene TRBJ2-7; TRBD1 aligns across 7 bases. V lost 5 bases, J lost 3 bases, and 10 bases stayed unmatched. Germline CDR1 is SGHAT and CDR2 is FQNNGV. This CDR3 is 15 amino acids long.

The V gene is TRBV4-1, the J gene TRBJ2-1, with 8 nucleotides matching TRBD1. CDR1 is MGHRA, CDR2 YSYEKL, per germline. The CDR3 has 15 residues. The junction had 0 bases not matched to a gene; V was cut back by 0 bases and J by 2 bases. The CDR3 nucleotides are TGCGCCAGCAGCCAAGAGGGACAGGCCTACAATGAGCAGTTCTTC. Protein: CASSQEGQAYNEQFF.

This chain uses TRBV2 with TRBJ2-5; 9 nucleotides match TRBD2. This CDR3 has 19 amino acids. The trim removed 2 bases at V and 4 bases at J, leaving 17 bases unmatched. Looked up from germline, CDR1 is SNHLY and CDR2 is FYNNEI. The chain's CDR3 is CASSEIPGEAGGPRETQYF. CDR3 DNA sequence: TGTGCCAGCAGTGAAATCCCCGGTGAGGCGGGGGGGCCGCGAGAGACCCAGTACTTC.

The gene calls are TRBV30 and TRBJ2-5; D not certain. With the DNA end fitting TRBJ2-7 better, the J assignment may be wrong. There are 11 residues in the CDR3. Looked up from germline, CDR1 is GTSNPN and CDR2 is SVGIG (reference sequence). The CDR3 sequence is CAWSPSYEQYF. Written as DNA, the CDR3 is TGTGCCTGGAGCCCTTCTTACGAGCAGTACTTC.

The chain joins TRBV7-9 to TRBJ2-7, with a possible D match to TRBD2 (6 bases). The V gene's germline CDR1 is SEHNR and CDR2 FQNEAQ (reference sequence). Trimming pared 5 bases from V and 2 bases from J, leaving 10 bases between. There are 13 residues in the CDR3. CDR3 DNA: TGTGCCAGCAGCCCTGGAGGGGCCTACGAGCAGTACTTC. As protein: CASSPGGAYEQYF.

This clone came up a few times. The chain uses TRBV6-5 and TRBJ1-3, with D tentatively TRBD1 (5 bases). This CDR3 comprises 14 residues. Trimming removed 5 bases from V and 7 bases from J, with 15 bases in between. The germline V gene encodes CDR1 MNHEY and CDR2 SVGAGI. As DNA, the CDR3 is TGTGCCAGCAGTGAAGGCAGGGTTTTGAACACCATATATTTT. Encoded protein: CASSEGRVLNTIYF.

This clone was seen just once. V is TRBV4-1 and J is TRBJ1-4; D gene ambiguous. This CDR3 region has 13 residues. CDR1 MGHRA and CDR2 YSYEKL come from the germline V gene. Trimming left V 6 bases short and J 5 bases short, with 10 bases between. CDR3 nucleotide sequence: TGCGCCAGCAGTTTGCCCAGGAATGAAAAACTGTTTTTT. This codes for CASSLPRNEKLFF.

The chain joins TRBV7-9 to TRBJ2-2, with 8 bases aligning to TRBD1. The ends lost 6 bases at V and 5 bases at J; junction bases unmatched: 5. Germline lookup yields CDR1 SEHNR and CDR2 FQNEAQ (reference sequence). This CDR3 has 14 residues. CDR3 nucleotide sequence: TGTGCCAGCAGGGACAGGGTAACGACCGGGGAGCTGTTTTTT. Translated, it gives CASRDRVTTGELFF.

The V call is TRBV10-2, the J call TRBJ2-2; TRBD2 aligns across 11 bases. Germline V gives CDR1 WSHSY, CDR2 SAAADI. This CDR3 has 15 amino acids. Trimming took 6 bases from V and 6 from J; bases not matched to a gene: 6. In DNA form, the CDR3 reads TGCGCCAGCAGGGTTAGCGGGGGGGCAGCCGGGGAGCTGTTTTTT. Protein: CASRVSGGAAGELFF.

The CDR3 region is CASNSRRTEAFF. CDR3 in DNA: TGTGCCAGCAACTCCAGGCGCACTGAAGCTTTCTTT. The chain combines TRBV28 with TRBJ1-1, with D unclear. The CDR3 consists of 12 residues. Trimming took 7 bases from V and 4 from J, leaving 10 bases between them. Per germline, CDR1 MDHEN and CDR2 SYDVKM.

The rearrangement joins TRBV11-2 to TRBJ1-6; 8 bases line up with TRBD1. With V trimmed by 6 bases and J by 6 bases, 10 bases remained unmatched. The germline gives CDR1 SGHAT, CDR2 FQNNGV. The CDR3 sequence is 16 residues long. CDR3 amino acids: CASRHISGQGNSPLHF. The CDR3 bases are TGTGCCAGCAGACATATCTCCGGACAGGGTAATTCACCCCTCCACTTT.

The CDR3 DNA follows: TGTGCCAGCAGCCGCGGATCTAGAGATACGCAGTATTTT. Translated, it gives CASSRGSRDTQYF. This chain connects TRBV14 to TRBJ2-3; D call uncertain. Between the trimmed V and J ends, which lost 4 bases and 5 bases, there was a span of 10 bases. Germline V gives CDR1 SGHDN, CDR2 FVKESK. This CDR3 has 13 amino acids.

The chain has TRBV30 and TRBJ1-6, with TRBD1 matching 10 bases. Germline CDR1 is GTSNPN and CDR2 is SVGIG (reference sequence). The CDR3 is 14 amino acids. J lost 7 bases, V lost 3 bases, and 3 bases had no gene match. The CDR3 protein is CAWRGGQGNSPLHF. The CDR3 DNA sequence: TGTGCCTGGAGGGGGGGACAGGGGAATTCACCCCTCCACTTT. The full variable domain, completed using reference TRBV30 and TRBJ1-6, is SQTIHQWPATLVQPVGSPLSLECTVEGTSNPNLYWYRQAAGRGLQLLFYSVGIGQISSEVPQNLSASRPQDRQFILSSKKLLLSDSGFYLCAWRGGQGNSPLHFGNGTRLTVT.

The chain uses TRBV6-4 and TRBJ1-1, with D perhaps matching TRBD1 (6 bases). The CDR3 consists of 13 residues. The V end lost 7 bases, the J end lost 4 bases, and 13 bases lay between the germline ends. Germline V lookup: CDR1 MRHNA, CDR2 SNTAGT. CDR3 region: CASNLQGSTEAFF. CDR3 DNA: TGTGCCAGCAACCTACAGGGTAGCACTGAAGCTTTCTTT.

V usage is TRBV9 and J usage is TRBJ2-3; perhaps TRBD2 as D (5 bases). Germline CDR1 and CDR2: SGDLS and YYNGEE. This CDR3 is built from 14 residues. Between the trimmed V and J ends, which lost 3 bases and 2 bases, there was a span of 10 bases. CDR3 nucleotides: TGTGCCAGCAGCGCGGGCGGGTCCACAGATACGCAGTATTTT. Its translation is CASSAGGSTDTQYF.

The CDR3 nucleotides read TGTGCCAGCAGCGGGACAACCCCTACCTACGAGCAGTACGTC. The encoded protein is CASSGTTPTYEQYV. This sequence joins TRBV5-8 and TRBJ2-7, with D perhaps matching TRBD1 (6 bases). Trimming left V 4 bases short and J 2 bases short, with 13 bases between. Per germline, CDR1 SGHTS and CDR2 YDEGEE. This CDR3 is built from 14 residues.

The gene calls are TRBV5-1 and TRBJ2-7; TRBD2 matches 8 bases. With V trimmed by 2 bases and J by 2 bases, 6 bases remained unmatched. The CDR3 is made up of 15 amino acids. Germline CDR1 is SGHRS and CDR2 is YFSETQ. CDR3 sequence (DNA): TGCGCCAGCAGCTTAAGCGGGGGTAAGACCTACGAGCAGTACTTC. It codes for CASSLSGGKTYEQYF.

This clone has just a few counts. V and J are TRBV6-1 and TRBJ2-3, with 11 bases aligning to TRBD2. CDR1 and CDR2 from the germline V gene are MNHNS and SASEGT. V gave up 8 bases and J gave up 3 bases; unmatched junction bases: 4. The CDR3 extends over 14 amino acids. The CDR3 nucleotides are TGTGCCAGCGTTAGCGGGGGGGCGACAGATACGCAGTATTTT. Translating gives CASVSGGATDTQYF.

V usage is TRBV7-3 and J usage is TRBJ2-1; 11 bases fit TRBD2. The germline CDR1 and CDR2 sequences are SGHTA and FQGTGA. The CDR3 sequence is 17 residues long. Germline trimming cut 0 bases from V and 0 bases from J; bases unmatched to any gene: 1. CDR3 in DNA: TGTGCCAGCAGCTTAACGGGGACTAGCGGCTCCTACAATGAGCAGTTCTTC. It is translated as CASSLTGTSGSYNEQFF.

This clone was picked up a small number of times. The chain has TRBV5-5 and TRBJ2-3; 8 positions agree with TRBD2. Trimming cost V 5 bases and J 1 base; bases outside gene matches: 3. The CDR3 is made up of 14 amino acids. Germline values: CDR1 SGHKS, CDR2 YYEKEE (reference sequence). The CDR3: CASRLTSGTDTQYF. In nucleotides, the CDR3 is TGTGCCAGCAGGCTGACTAGCGGCACAGATACGCAGTATTTT.

CDR3 sequence: CASSLYRNTEAFF. CDR3 sequence (DNA): TGTGCCAGCAGCTTATATAGGAACACTGAAGCTTTCTTT. This chain connects TRBV7-3 to TRBJ1-1; no clear D gene. CDR1 and CDR2 from the germline V gene are SGHTA and FQGTGA. V gave up 2 bases and J gave up 1 base, with 5 bases separating them. The CDR3 consists of 13 residues. Full variable domain (outside the CDR3, taken from reference TRBV7-3 and TRBJ1-1): GAGVSQTPSNKVTEKGKYVELRCDPISGHTALYWYRQSLGQGPEFLIYFQGTGAADDSGLPNDRFFAVRPEGSVSTLKIQRTERGDSAVYLCASSLYRNTEAFFGQGTRLTVV.

This clone was counted once. The chain links TRBV7-3 to TRBJ2-2, with a possible D match to TRBD1 (5 bases). Trimming cost V 2 bases and J 10 bases, with 14 bases left between them. The CDR3 is 14 amino acids. Germline V lookup: CDR1 SGHTA, CDR2 FQGTGA. The CDR3 DNA follows: TGTGCCAGCAGCTTACCCCACGAAGGGGCGGAGCTGTTTTTT. Protein product: CASSLPHEGAELFF.

The chain recombines TRBV28 with TRBJ1-1; the D is unclear. CDR3 size: 13 residues. From germline, CDR1 is MDHEN and CDR2 SYDVKM. Trimming removed 7 bases from V and 0 bases from J, with 9 bases in between. CDR3 in DNA: TGTGCCAGCAACTTAGGAGTGAACACTGAAGCTTTCTTT. This gives the protein CASNLGVNTEAFF.

The chain combines TRBV19 with TRBJ2-5; 7 positions agree with TRBD1. Germline V gene data show CDR1 as LNHDA and CDR2 as SQIVND (reference sequence). This CDR3 has 17 amino acids. Losses at the gene ends were 5 bases for V and 2 bases for J; bases not matched to a gene: 14. CDR3 bases: TGTGCCAGTAGTCTACGATCTCCCAACAGGGGACAAGAGACCCAGTACTTC. This codes for CASSLRSPNRGQETQYF.

This rearrangement joins TRBV9 to TRBJ2-5; D possibly corresponds to TRBD1 (5 bases). The CDR3 runs 16 residues. Germline-derived CDR1 and CDR2 are SGDLS and YYNGEE. V lost 4 bases, J lost 2 bases, and 18 bases lay in between. The CDR3, as DNA: TGTGCCAGCAGCCCTCCATCAGGGCAAACGCAAGAGACCCAGTACTTC. Its translation is CASSPPSGQTQETQYF.